This TCR beta chain was sequenced for a study of shared clonotypes between healthy human individuals. Findings and limits, study-wide: Shared across several donors were around 5% of the naive CD4 clonotypes.

As concerns this clone: Its antigen is as yet unknown.

The protocol was immunoSEQ multiplex PCR, while the TCRdb copy is restricted to in-frame clones and leaves out a portion. The sample contains 2 million to 2.5 million clones, 92% of which appear only once. This receptor was obtained from a man younger than 35 in good health. Some clones in this sample may be carry-over from other donors' samples. The material sequenced was naive CD4+ T cells from PBMCs. Specified subset: CD45RA+ positively selected.

CDR3 amino acids: CASSARDNYNEQFF. The CDR3 DNA follows: TGTGCCAGCAGCGCCCGGGACAATTACAATGAGCAGTTCTTC. The chain recombines TRBV11-3 with TRBJ2-1; a weak D match, TRBD1 (6 bases). CDR1 SGHNT and CDR2 YENEEA come from the germline V gene. The CDR3 runs 14 residues. V was cut by 5 bases and J by 4 bases, with 12 bases left in between.